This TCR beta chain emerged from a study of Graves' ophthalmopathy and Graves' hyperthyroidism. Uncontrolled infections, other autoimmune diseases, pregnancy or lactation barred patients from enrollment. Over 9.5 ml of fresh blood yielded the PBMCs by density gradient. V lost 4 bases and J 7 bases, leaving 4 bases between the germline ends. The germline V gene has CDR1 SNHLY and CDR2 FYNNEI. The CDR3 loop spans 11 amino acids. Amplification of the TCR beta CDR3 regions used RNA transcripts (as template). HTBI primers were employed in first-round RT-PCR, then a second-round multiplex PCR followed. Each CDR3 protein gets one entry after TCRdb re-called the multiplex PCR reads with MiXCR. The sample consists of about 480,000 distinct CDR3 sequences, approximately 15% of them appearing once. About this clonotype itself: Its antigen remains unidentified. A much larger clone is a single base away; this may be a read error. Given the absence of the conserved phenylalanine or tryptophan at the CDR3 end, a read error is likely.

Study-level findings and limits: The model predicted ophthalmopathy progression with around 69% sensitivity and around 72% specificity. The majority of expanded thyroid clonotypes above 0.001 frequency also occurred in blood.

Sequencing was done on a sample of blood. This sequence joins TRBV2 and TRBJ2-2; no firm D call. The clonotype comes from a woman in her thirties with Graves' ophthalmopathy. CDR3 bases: TGTGCCAGCAGTGCCAACGGGGAGCTGTTTTTG. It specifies CASSANGELFL.